Listed below are T cell receptor beta chains from one sample, sequenced in a study of T cell repertoires in cytomegalovirus infection. TCRdb processed the reads anew with MiXCR; each CDR3 protein has one entry. Here the sample spans under 300,000 distinct CDR3 sequences, over 15% being singletons. Sequences were obtained from CD8+ T cells from PBMCs. The receptor set was obtained from a human donor in good health (CMV status not recorded). Some clones in this sample may be carry-over from other donors' samples. Both conserved end residues are part of each CDR3. Each record gives: V gene, J gene, CDR3 protein.

v_call: TRBV7-6
j_call: TRBJ2-1
cdr3_aa: CASSPSGGPGEQFF

v_call: TRBV4-3
j_call: TRBJ2-3
cdr3_aa: CASSQASPGQGITDTQYF

v_call: TRBV28
j_call: TRBJ1-4
cdr3_aa: CASSFRAAEKLFF

v_call: TRBV6-4
j_call: TRBJ2-6
cdr3_aa: CASSDTGGGSGANVLTF

v_call: TRBV7-2
j_call: TRBJ2-1
cdr3_aa: CVSSITAVTSGRPYNEQFF

v_call: TRBV29-1
j_call: TRBJ2-1
cdr3_aa: CSVEDPNRDSVYNEQFF

v_call: TRBV6-2/TRBV6-3
j_call: TRBJ2-7
cdr3_aa: CASSYKFGLAIHEQYF

v_call: TRBV7-3
j_call: TRBJ2-7
cdr3_aa: CASSESGTGGFYEQYF

v_call: TRBV5-6
j_call: TRBJ2-7
cdr3_aa: CASSLRPELLYEQYF

v_call: TRBV7-9
j_call: TRBJ2-3
cdr3_aa: CATVDTLLPDTQYF

v_call: TRBV23-1
j_call: TRBJ2-7
cdr3_aa: CASSQSPCPGDVTYEQYF

v_call: TRBV4-3
j_call: TRBJ2-7
cdr3_aa: CASSHATGLAGAYEQYF

v_call: TRBV7-8
j_call: TRBJ2-2
cdr3_aa: CASSLGLAGATNTGELFF

v_call: TRBV7-9
j_call: TRBJ1-3
cdr3_aa: CASSSNNDPSSGNTIYF

v_call: TRBV20-1
j_call: TRBJ2-1
cdr3_aa: CSAPASGGISGEQFF

v_call: TRBV11-3
j_call: TRBJ2-5
cdr3_aa: CASSLVGGLAEETQYF

v_call: TRBV6-2/TRBV6-3
j_call: TRBJ2-5
cdr3_aa: CASSYSEVDGEETQYF

v_call: TRBV7-2
j_call: TRBJ1-6
cdr3_aa: CASSFLLPGQGHAPLHF

v_call: TRBV12-3/TRBV12-4
j_call: TRBJ2-6
cdr3_aa: CASSPSGSGANVLTF

v_call: TRBV27
j_call: TRBJ2-1
cdr3_aa: CASSFGSVYNEQFF

v_call: TRBV7-2
j_call: TRBJ2-1
cdr3_aa: CASSLWGLANEQFF

v_call: TRBV12-3/TRBV12-4
j_call: TRBJ2-1
cdr3_aa: CASSLVGAGKFF

v_call: TRBV7-9
j_call: TRBJ2-7
cdr3_aa: CASSLTAGSYEQYF